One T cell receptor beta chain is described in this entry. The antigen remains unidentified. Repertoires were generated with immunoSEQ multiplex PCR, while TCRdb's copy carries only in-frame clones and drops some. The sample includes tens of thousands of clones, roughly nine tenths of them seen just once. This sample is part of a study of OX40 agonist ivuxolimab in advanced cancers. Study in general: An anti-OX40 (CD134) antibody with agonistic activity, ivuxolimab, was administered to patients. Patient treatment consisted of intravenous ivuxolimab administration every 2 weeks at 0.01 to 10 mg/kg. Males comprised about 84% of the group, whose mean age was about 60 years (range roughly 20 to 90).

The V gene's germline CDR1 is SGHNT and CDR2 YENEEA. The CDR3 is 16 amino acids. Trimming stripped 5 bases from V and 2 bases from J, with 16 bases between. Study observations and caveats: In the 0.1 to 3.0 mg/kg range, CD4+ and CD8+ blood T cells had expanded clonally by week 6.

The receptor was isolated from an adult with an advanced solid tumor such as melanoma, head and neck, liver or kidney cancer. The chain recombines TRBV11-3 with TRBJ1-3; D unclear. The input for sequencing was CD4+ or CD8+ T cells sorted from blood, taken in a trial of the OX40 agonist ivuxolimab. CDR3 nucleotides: TGTGCCAGCAGCCCCATAGTCGAGAGGACTGGAAACACCATATATTTT. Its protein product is CASSPIVERTGNTIYF.